The rows below give T cell receptor beta chains drawn from one sample of a study of T cells after yellow fever vaccination. TCRdb recomputed calls from the 5' RACE reads with MiXCR, one row per CDR3 protein. The sample carries 300,000 to 350,000 distinct CDR3 sequences, approximately 4.2% recorded once. This material consisted of PBMCs, taken 5 days after the yellow fever booster vaccination. Receptor source: a man aged 18 to 35 who received the YFV17D yellow fever vaccine. Both conserved end residues are part of each CDR3. A D gene is named only where the DNA matches it firmly. Not every row has a clone size; where given, it reads once, few, many or a size class.

V: TRBV6-5; J: TRBJ2-2; size: -; D: -; DNA: TGTGCCAGCAGTTATACGGCCGGGACCGGGGAGCTGTTTTTT; CDR3: CASSYTAGTGELFF
V: TRBV5-1; J: TRBJ1-1; size: many; D: -; DNA: TGCGCCAGCAGTTGGGCCGGGGGCGCGGGCGAAGCTTTCTTT; CDR3: CASSWAGGAGEAFF
V: TRBV15; J: TRBJ1-1; size: many; D: -; DNA: TGTGCCACCAGCGGGACGGGGCCAGGGACTGAAGCTTTCTTT; CDR3: CATSGTGPGTEAFF
V: TRBV27; J: TRBJ1-2; size: -; D: -; DNA: TGTGCCAGCAGTGCCCACGCCGGGGGGGGCTACACCTTC; CDR3: CASSAHAGGGYTF
V: TRBV3-1; J: TRBJ2-5; size: few; D: -; DNA: TGTGCCAGCAGCCAAATTGTCCCCGTACGAGAGACCCAGTACTTC; CDR3: CASSQIVPVRETQYF
V: TRBV20-1; J: TRBJ1-3; size: few; D: -; DNA: TGCAGTGCTCGAACCCCAAATAACCTAGAAAACACCATATATTTT; CDR3: CSARTPNNLENTIYF
V: TRBV5-6; J: TRBJ2-7; size: -; D: TRBD1; DNA: TGTGCCAGCAGCTCGACGGACAGGGGTATCGTTTTCTACGAGCAGTACTTC; CDR3: CASSSTDRGIVFYEQYF
V: TRBV10-3; J: TRBJ1-3; size: many; D: -; DNA: TGTGCCATCAGTGGCGGATACAGCTCTGGAAACACCATATATTTT; CDR3: CAISGGYSSGNTIYF
V: TRBV20-1; J: TRBJ1-6; size: many; D: -; DNA: TGCAGTGCTATGAGAGGACCTGGGCATAATTCACCCCTCCACTTT; CDR3: CSAMRGPGHNSPLHF
V: TRBV9; J: TRBJ2-7; size: many; D: TRBD1; DNA: TGTGCCAGCAGCGTAGGAGGGCAGGGGGACGAGCAGTACTTC; CDR3: CASSVGGQGDEQYF
V: TRBV12-3/TRBV12-4; J: TRBJ1-1; size: -; D: TRBD1; DNA: TGTGCCAGCAGCCACCCGGACAGACAGGGCACTGAAGCTTTCTTT; CDR3: CASSHPDRQGTEAFF
V: TRBV15; J: TRBJ2-1; size: -; D: TRBD1; DNA: TGTGCCACCAGCCAGGGACAGGTTGGCACTGAGCAGTTCTTC; CDR3: CATSQGQVGTEQFF
V: TRBV12-3/TRBV12-4; J: TRBJ1-5; size: many; D: -; DNA: TGTGCCAGCAGCACCGGGACTCGGGGACAGCCCCAGCATTTT; CDR3: CASSTGTRGQPQHF
V: TRBV15; J: TRBJ1-2; size: few; D: -; DNA: TGTGCCACCAGCCCCACCCCCGGGACTTCATTTTATGGCTACACCTTC; CDR3: CATSPTPGTSFYGYTF
V: TRBV15; J: TRBJ2-3; size: many; D: -; DNA: TGTGCCACCAGTGATCAGGGGATTCCAGATACGCAGTATTTT; CDR3: CATSDQGIPDTQYF
V: TRBV19; J: TRBJ2-7; size: -; D: -; DNA: TGTGCCAGTAGTATACCAGGGGGGCCTAGAAACTACGAGCAGTACTTC; CDR3: CASSIPGGPRNYEQYF
V: TRBV12-3/TRBV12-4; J: TRBJ2-1; size: -; D: -; DNA: TGTGCCAGCAGTGTTCCCGGGACCAAAAGCAGTGAGCAGTTCTTC; CDR3: CASSVPGTKSSEQFF
V: TRBV7-2; J: TRBJ1-1; size: many; D: -; DNA: TGTGCCAGCAGCTATAGCATCTGGGGGCAGAGCGGTGAAGCTTTCTTT; CDR3: CASSYSIWGQSGEAFF
V: TRBV5-4; J: TRBJ2-1; size: few; D: TRBD1; DNA: TGTGCCAGCAGCCCTGGACAGGCCGATGAGCAGTTCTTC; CDR3: CASSPGQADEQFF
V: TRBV5-1; J: TRBJ2-2; size: few; D: -; DNA: TGCGCCAGCAGCATCCAGGGACCGAACACCGGGGAGCTGTTTTTT; CDR3: CASSIQGPNTGELFF
V: TRBV7-8; J: TRBJ2-7; size: few; D: TRBD1; DNA: TGTGCCAGCAGCAGACAGGGGGCGGTCTACGAGCAGTACTTC; CDR3: CASSRQGAVYEQYF
V: TRBV12-3/TRBV12-4; J: TRBJ2-1; size: few; D: TRBD2; DNA: TGTGCCAGCAGTTTAGGCCCCCGCGGGGGGCCGAATGAGCAGTTCTTC; CDR3: CASSLGPRGGPNEQFF
V: TRBV18; J: TRBJ2-1; size: -; D: -; DNA: TGTGCCAGCTCCCCCCCCCCTGCAAGTGAGCAGTTCTTC; CDR3: CASSPPPASEQFF
V: TRBV4-3; J: TRBJ2-7; size: few; D: -; DNA: TGCGCCAGCAGCCAAGAATGGGGACGGATGTACGAGCAGTACTTC; CDR3: CASSQEWGRMYEQYF
V: TRBV7-9; J: TRBJ1-2; size: few; D: -; DNA: TGTGCCAGCAGCTTAGAAATGGTTGGCAGGACAAAGGGCTACACCTTC; CDR3: CASSLEMVGRTKGYTF
V: TRBV5-8; J: TRBJ2-4; size: many; D: -; DNA: TGTGCCAGCAGCCTTTCCGGGGGAGATCAAAACATTCAGTACTTC; CDR3: CASSLSGGDQNIQYF
V: TRBV7-2; J: TRBJ2-7; size: many; D: -; DNA: TGTGCCAGCAGCACCCGACCAGGGGACGAGCAGTACTTC; CDR3: CASSTRPGDEQYF
V: TRBV20-1; J: TRBJ1-2; size: many; D: -; DNA: TGCAGCCCTTTCAGGCACCAAACCAACTATGGCTACACCTTC; CDR3: CSPFRHQTNYGYTF
V: TRBV6-4; J: TRBJ2-3; size: few; D: -; DNA: TGTGCCAGCAGGCCTCGGGGGGCCCCCACAGATACGCAGTATTTT; CDR3: CASRPRGAPTDTQYF
V: TRBV10-3; J: TRBJ1-1; size: few; D: -; DNA: TGTGCCATCAGTGTGAACGGGAACACTGAAGCTTTCTTT; CDR3: CAISVNGNTEAFF
V: TRBV6-5; J: TRBJ2-2; size: -; D: TRBD2; DNA: TGTGCCAGCAGAAAAGGACTAGTCGTCACCGGGGAGCTGTTTTTT; CDR3: CASRKGLVVTGELFF
V: TRBV6-1; J: TRBJ2-3; size: -; D: -; DNA: TGTGCCAGCCGAGTTGGGGGCACAGATACGCAGTATTTT; CDR3: CASRVGGTDTQYF
V: TRBV6-6; J: TRBJ2-7; size: few; D: TRBD2; DNA: TGTGCCAGCAGTGGGGGGACTAGCGGGGTCCACGAGCAGTACTTC; CDR3: CASSGGTSGVHEQYF
V: TRBV11-1; J: TRBJ2-3; size: -; D: TRBD1; DNA: TGTGCCAGCAGCTTAGAGGACAGGACCCTCACAGATACGCAGTATTTT; CDR3: CASSLEDRTLTDTQYF
V: TRBV7-2; J: TRBJ2-2; size: many; D: -; DNA: TGTGCCAGCAGCTTAGTCCCTGCAGGGACCGGGGAGCTGTTTTTT; CDR3: CASSLVPAGTGELFF
V: TRBV7-9; J: TRBJ2-2; size: -; D: -; DNA: TGTGCCAGCAGCTTAAGGGTGCGGAACACCGGGGAGCTGTTTTTT; CDR3: CASSLRVRNTGELFF
V: TRBV19; J: TRBJ2-5; size: few; D: -; DNA: TGTGCCAGTAGTCCCTTTGGAGGAGAGACCCAGTACTTC; CDR3: CASSPFGGETQYF
V: TRBV7-9; J: TRBJ2-5; size: few; D: -; DNA: TGTGCCAGCAGCTCCTCGGGGCACCAAGAGACCCAGTACTTC; CDR3: CASSSSGHQETQYF
V: TRBV21-1; J: TRBJ1-6; size: -; D: -; DNA: TGTGCCAGCATGTCCGGGCCTTATAATTCACCCCTCCACTTT; CDR3: CASMSGPYNSPLHF
V: TRBV5-1; J: TRBJ2-5; size: many; D: TRBD2; DNA: TGCGCCAGCAGCTTACTAGCGGAAGAGACCCAGTACTTC; CDR3: CASSLLAEETQYF
V: TRBV6-6; J: TRBJ2-1; size: -; D: -; DNA: TGTGCCAGCAGTGGGACAGGGGAGAGTAGCGGGGGGAGGCAGTTCTTC; CDR3: CASSGTGESSGGRQFF
V: TRBV6-2/TRBV6-3; J: TRBJ1-6; size: few; D: -; DNA: TGTGCCAGCAGTTACGCGGAGGTCCCGAATTCACCCCTCCACTTT; CDR3: CASSYAEVPNSPLHF
V: TRBV20-1; J: TRBJ1-5; size: many; D: -; DNA: TGCAGTGCTAGTAGCAGTGGCGATCAGCCCCAGCATTTT; CDR3: CSASSSGDQPQHF
V: TRBV7-9; J: TRBJ2-1; size: many; D: TRBD1; DNA: TGTGCCAGCAGCTTAGGGCCAGGGGGTTTACTCGACAATGAGCAGTTCTTC; CDR3: CASSLGPGGLLDNEQFF
V: TRBV15; J: TRBJ1-2; size: -; D: TRBD1; DNA: TGTGCCACCAGCAGAGATCGGACGACAGGGGGAGGTGGCTACACCTTC; CDR3: CATSRDRTTGGGGYTF
V: TRBV4-3; J: TRBJ2-4; size: -; D: -; DNA: TGCGCCAGCAGCCAAGGAGGCAGACAAAACATTCAGTACTTC; CDR3: CASSQGGRQNIQYF
V: TRBV9; J: TRBJ2-3; size: -; D: -; DNA: TGTGCCAGCAGCGTAGCGGCGGGGACTAGCACAGATACGCAGTATTTT; CDR3: CASSVAAGTSTDTQYF
V: TRBV5-1; J: TRBJ1-2; size: many; D: TRBD1; DNA: TGCGCCAGCAGAGCTATGGGCCAGGGGGCGTCTAGCTACACCTTC; CDR3: CASRAMGQGASSYTF
V: TRBV6-2/TRBV6-3; J: TRBJ1-2; size: few; D: -; DNA: TGTGCCAGCAGGCAAGCAGGGAACTATGGCTACACCTTC; CDR3: CASRQAGNYGYTF
V: TRBV21-1; J: TRBJ2-7; size: few; D: -; DNA: TGTGCCAGCAGCAAAGCCCGGGACAGCCACGCCTACGAGCAGTACTTC; CDR3: CASSKARDSHAYEQYF
V: TRBV11-2; J: TRBJ1-1; size: many; D: -; DNA: TGTGCCAGCAGCTTAACGGGGTCGGGTAAGAACACTGAAGCTTTCTTT; CDR3: CASSLTGSGKNTEAFF
V: TRBV4-3; J: TRBJ2-1; size: -; D: -; DNA: TGCGCCAGCAGCCAGAATCGTGACCGGAGGGTCTTC; CDR3: CASSQNRDRRVF
V: TRBV12-3/TRBV12-4; J: TRBJ1-5; size: many; D: -; DNA: TGTGCCAGCAGCTATTCGGGTCAGCCCCAGCATTTT; CDR3: CASSYSGQPQHF
V: TRBV12-3/TRBV12-4; J: TRBJ2-1; size: few; D: -; DNA: TGTGCCAGCACTGGCCGGGTAGCTGACGACAATGAGCAGTTCTTC; CDR3: CASTGRVADDNEQFF
V: TRBV6-5; J: TRBJ2-1; size: -; D: -; DNA: TGTGCCACGGGGGCGGGGGACCACAATGAGCAGTTCTTC; CDR3: CATGAGDHNEQFF